These T cell receptor beta chains were read from a single sample in a study of CXCR3-negative and CXCR3-positive naive CD8 T cells. Reprocessing the 5' RACE reads, TCRdb reports a single entry for every CDR3 protein and omits DNA. The table for this sample gives 75,000 to 95,000 distinct CDR3 sequences. Specimen: naive CXCR3- CD8+ T cells from blood. All receptors derive from a human donor in good health. Some clones in this sample may be carry-over from other donors' samples. CDR3s include the opening cysteine and the closing phenylalanine or tryptophan.

J,V,CDR3
TRBJ1-2,TRBV28,CASSLRGGQRFGRGYTF
TRBJ2-7,TRBV27,CASTRAGSYEQYF
TRBJ2-7,TRBV29-1,CSVIRQGTYEQYF
TRBJ1-5,TRBV27,CASSPRDPSYSNQPQHF
TRBJ2-7,TRBV4-3,CASSQAWEIGAREQYF
TRBJ1-2,TRBV6-5,CASRPGQLDGYTF
TRBJ2-5,TRBV28,CASSLRREGSQETQYF
TRBJ1-2,TRBV3-1,CASSQDPTEANYGYTF
TRBJ1-1,TRBV5-6,CASTLGEVPTEAFF
TRBJ2-7,TRBV4-3,CASSQDGGTMDYEQYF
TRBJ1-1,TRBV19,CATSPLRVGTEAFF